The T cell receptor beta chain described here comes from a study of T cell responses to AZD1222 COVID-19 vaccine. Study observations and caveats: Donors skewed white British and female; clonal diversity was possibly underestimated. Spike-specific TCR breadth and depth both grew after two AZD1222 doses.

The table came from immunoSEQ multiplex PCR; TCRdb's copy has only in-frame clones and leaves some out. This sample carries around 89,000 clones, approximately 91% of them seen once, and the ten largest clones take 22%. Germline lookup yields CDR1 SEHNR and CDR2 FQNEAQ (reference sequence). V shed 5 bases, J shed 3 bases, and the junction held 15 bases outside the gene matches. This CDR3 contains 17 residues. Details on this clone: Its antigen is as yet unknown.

The input for sequencing was peripheral blood, taken on day 0 of AZD1222 vaccination. The TCR was taken from an adult in good health. V usage is TRBV7-9 and J usage is TRBJ1-2; TRBD1 agrees at 7 bases. The CDR3 region has the DNA TGTGCCAGCAGCCCGACTTCCCCGACGACAGGGTACTATGGCTACACCTTC. Protein sequence: CASSPTSPTTGYYGYTF.